This T cell receptor (beta chain) originates from a study of blood T cell repertoires in COVID-19. Looking at the study overall: Sites across the United States, Italy and Spain contributed samples from acute and convalescent COVID-19. PBMCs, B-cell-depleted T cells, or T cells provided the cDNA or gDNA that made up the material.

Participant reports of clinical history set cohort assignment. This CDR3 is built from 16 residues. V was trimmed by 5 bases and J by 13 bases, leaving 26 bases between them. Looked up from germline, CDR1 is KGHDR and CDR2 is SFDVKD. The data were produced by immunoSEQ multiplex PCR, yet TCRdb's version contains in-frame clones alone and is incomplete. The sample lists some 240,000 clones; 80% to 90% were seen once. The source material was PBMCs or T cells enriched from blood (not recorded which). This chain joins TRBV24-1 and TRBJ2-1; D possibly corresponds to TRBD2 (6 bases). The receptor's source is a young man with acute COVID-19. In nucleotides, the CDR3 is TGTGCCACCAGTGGATCGGCTAGCGATCGAATTATTAGACAGTTCTTC. It is translated as CATSGSASDRIIRQFF.